This T cell receptor beta chain derives from a study of molecular identifiers for immune sequencing clone quantification. CDR3 length: 14 amino acids. Trimming removed 5 bases at V and 5 bases at J, with 15 bases between. Germline V lookup: CDR1 LNHDA, CDR2 SQIVND (reference sequence). TCRdb recomputed calls from the PCR reads with MiXCR, one row per CDR3 protein. Of about 640,000 distinct CDR3 sequences in the sample, 15% to 20% are singletons; the top ten hold around 0.86%. This clonotype has just a few counts. Sequencing was done on a sample of naive CD8+ T cells from blood, with Jurkat cell RNA spiked in. Specified subset: FACS-sorted CD8+CD4-CCR7+CD45RA+ naive T cells. V gene TRBV19 combines with J gene TRBJ2-5; tentatively, D is TRBD1 (6 bases). This clonotype was sampled from a human donor in good health. Some libraries in this study had Jurkat cell RNA spiked in. In DNA, the CDR3 is TGTGCCAGTAGTTCAGGGCCGAGGGGGGAGACCCAGTACTTC. It specifies CASSSGPRGETQYF.